What follows describes a single TCR beta chain. This sample is drawn from a study of blood T cells in healthy people across ages. A minimum of 6 micrograms of total RNA was extracted per sample. V lost 6 bases and J 8 bases, leaving 13 bases between the germline ends. The CDR3 covers 13 residues. Sample-barcoded 5' priming and a J-beta primer mix drove a second PCR of about 6 to 12 cycles. Every cDNA was tagged by a template-switch adaptor with 12 random nucleotides. Paired-end reads containing CDR3 totaled no fewer than 3 million for each sample. TCRdb processed the 5' RACE reads anew with MiXCR; each CDR3 protein has one entry. The top ten hold under 35% of the sample, which has hundreds of thousands of distinct CDR3 sequences, around half seen once.

The chain couples TRBV12-3 or TRBV12-4 to TRBJ1-4; D perhaps matches TRBD1 (5 bases). The material sequenced was blood. This TCR came from an older woman in good health. This CDR3 is CASRTGVGEKLFF. The CDR3, as DNA: TGTGCCAGCAGAACAGGTGTCGGAGAAAAACTGTTTTTT.